This T cell receptor (beta chain) was recorded in a study of response to subunit inactivated influenza vaccine. Study observations and caveats: Authors proposed each seasonal influenza vaccination draws in few new T cells.

TCRdb independently ran MiXCR on the RT-PCR reads; one entry per CDR3 protein. Found here are about 620,000 distinct CDR3 sequences, 12% of them singletons; the top ten hold approximately 10%. The CDR3 contains 13 residues. Germline CDR1 is SGHAT and CDR2 is FQDESV (reference sequence). V shed 2 bases, J shed 8 bases, and the junction held 4 bases outside the gene matches. This clonotype was counted at least ten times. Its specificity is not known. The rearrangement uses TRBV11-1 and TRBJ1-2, with TRBD1 matching over 8 bases. This clonotype was obtained from a man aged 45-65 years who received an inactivated influenza vaccine. Material: PBMCs from blood, obtained on the day of vaccination. CDR3 sequence: CASSLTTGDGYTF. The CDR3 DNA is TGTGCCAGCAGCTTAACGACAGGGGACGGCTACACCTTC. The entire variable domain, with the rest obtained from reference TRBV11-1 and TRBJ1-2, is as follows: EAEVAQSPRYKITEKSQAVAFWCDPISGHATLYWYRQILGQGPELLVQFQDESVVDDSQLPKDRFSAERLKGVDSTLKIQPAELGDSAMYLCASSLTTGDGYTFGSGTRLTVV.